The 5 T cell receptor beta chains in this list originate from one sample, sequenced in a study of cytomegalovirus exposure and HLA in healthy donors. PCR was performed using 60 Vbeta and 13 Jbeta primers. Only in-frame clones appear in the TCRdb table, and some are missing; sequencing was by immunoSEQ multiplex PCR. The profile shows about 250,000 clones, roughly two thirds of them singletons. Specimen: PBMCs. The receptors here all came from a female donor in good health and CMV-seronegative.

V is TRBV5-1 and J is TRBJ2-5; D possibly corresponds to TRBD1 (6 bases). With the DNA end fitting TRBJ2-7 better, the J assignment may be wrong. This CDR3 has 14 amino acids. Germline CDR1 SGHRS, CDR2 YFSETQ. The CDR3 nucleotides are TGCGCCAGCAGCTCACAACTAACAGGGTACGAGCAGTACTTC. It codes for CASSSQLTGYEQYF.

The V call is TRBV2, the J call TRBJ1-3, with TRBD1 identical over 8 bases. The CDR3 spans 15 residues. Germline trimming cut 7 bases from V and 0 bases from J; bases unmatched to any gene: 5. CDR1 is SNHLY, CDR2 FYNNEI, per germline. The CDR3: CASTTRGLSGNTIYF. As DNA, the CDR3 is TGTGCCAGCACAACCAGGGGGCTCTCTGGAAACACCATATATTTT.

The chain uses TRBV6-1 and TRBJ2-7; possible D gene TRBD1, 6 bases. Between the trimmed V and J ends, which lost 4 bases and 3 bases, there was a span of 13 bases. Germline V CDR1 and CDR2: MNHNS, SASEGT. The CDR3 loop spans 14 amino acids. CDR3 DNA: TGTGCCAGCAGTGGACTAACAGGGATCTACGAGCAGTACTTC. Its translation is CASSGLTGIYEQYF.

This sequence joins TRBV5-4 and TRBJ1-1; D unclear. This CDR3 is built from 15 residues. CDR1 is SGHNT and CDR2 is YYREEE in the germline V gene (reference sequence). Deletions cut 4 bases from V and 0 bases from J, with 13 bases between. The CDR3 loop reads CASSRVFDLNTEAFF. In DNA, the CDR3 is TGTGCCAGCAGCCGAGTCTTCGATTTGAACACTGAAGCTTTCTTT.

The chain is built from TRBV4-1 and TRBJ2-5, with 7 bases matching TRBD1. The CDR3 has 15 residues. After removal of 0 bases from V and 8 bases from J, the junction contained 9 bases not matched to a gene. Germline V gene lookup returns CDR1 MGHRA and CDR2 YSYEKL. The CDR3 DNA sequence: TGCGCCAGCAGCCAAGAGCACAGGGGAGTAGAAACCCAGTACTTC. Encoded protein: CASSQEHRGVETQYF.